The 23 T cell receptor beta chains below were found in one sample sequenced in a study of T cell responses to AZD1222 COVID-19 vaccine. Measured with immunoSEQ multiplex PCR; TCRdb has only the in-frame clones, and not every one. The sample has 250,000 to 300,000 clones, roughly 93% seen once. The source material was peripheral blood, sampled 28 days after the second AZD1222 dose. Every receptor here comes from an adult who received the AZD1222 COVID-19 vaccine.

The V and J genes are TRBV2 and TRBJ1-6, with D unclear. The germline CDR1 and CDR2 sequences are SNHLY and FYNNEI. V was cut by 7 bases and J by 8 bases, with 21 bases left in between. This CDR3 has 16 amino acids. The DNA of the CDR3 is TGTGCCAGCAAACAGAGCGGATCACGGAGGGATTCACCCCTCCACTTT. Translated: CASKQSGSRRDSPLHF.

The table lists this clone with a count of one. This chain links TRBV2 with TRBJ2-1, with 7 positions matching TRBD1. CDR1 is SNHLY and CDR2 is FYNNEI in the germline V gene. The CDR3 spans 14 residues. V trimming: 6 bases; J trimming: 3 bases; junction bases outside the gene matches: 5. The CDR3 DNA reads as TGTGCCAGCAGGTGGGACAGCTACTACAATGAGCAGTTCTTC. Encoded protein: CASRWDSYYNEQFF.

The rearrangement links TRBV2 to TRBJ1-5; no clear D gene. CDR3 length: 13 residues. The V end lost 4 bases, the J end lost 4 bases, and 8 bases lay between the germline ends. CDR1 is SNHLY, CDR2 FYNNEI, per germline. The CDR3 loop reads CASSGLENQPQHF. The CDR3, as DNA: TGTGCCAGCAGTGGGCTTGAAAATCAGCCCCAGCATTTT.

The chain links TRBV3-1 (or the pseudogene TRBV3-2) to TRBJ2-2, with D possibly being TRBD1 or TRBD2 (5 bases each). The CDR3 is 13 residues long. CDR1 LGHDT and CDR2 YNNKEL come from the germline V gene (reference sequence). Trimming stripped 4 bases from V and 4 bases from J, with 7 bases between. The CDR3: CASSPGTTGELFF. The CDR3 nucleotides read TGTGCCAGCAGCCCAGGGACCACCGGGGAGCTGTTTTTT.

The CDR3 loop reads CASSFLYEQYF. The CDR3 coding sequence is TGTGCCAGCAGCTTCCTGTACGAGCAGTACTTC. The V gene is TRBV11-2, the J gene TRBJ2-7; D remains unclear. Germline lookup yields CDR1 SGHAT and CDR2 FQNNGV. CDR3 length equals 11 residues. Trimming stripped 3 bases from V and 4 bases from J, with 4 bases between.

The CDR3 reads CASSPTGSPLAFF. As DNA, the CDR3 is TGTGCCAGCAGCCCGACAGGGTCCCCACTTGCTTTCTTT. This chain connects TRBV7-3 to TRBJ1-1; 7 positions match TRBD1. Losses at the gene ends were 5 bases for V and 11 bases for J; bases not matched to a gene: 11. CDR1 SGHTA and CDR2 FQGTGA come from the germline V gene. This CDR3 comprises 13 residues.

The CDR3 loop reads CASSVEAGRSPLHF. The CDR3 region has the DNA TGTGCCAGCAGCGTAGAGGCAGGGCGGTCACCCCTCCACTTT. The chain carries TRBV9 and TRBJ1-6, with D possibly matching TRBD1 (5 bases). This CDR3 contains 14 residues. The V and J ends lost 0 bases and 10 bases respectively, with 11 bases between them. Germline CDR1 and CDR2: SGDLS and YYNGEE. Combining the CDR3 with reference TRBV9 and TRBJ1-6 gives the whole variable domain DSGVTQTPKHLITATGQRVTLRCSPRSGDLSVYWYQQSLDQGLQFLIQYYNGEERAKGNILERFSAQQFPDLHSELNLSSLELGDSALYFCASSVEAGRSPLHFGNGTRLTVT.

CDR3 in DNA: TGTGCCAGCATCCTTTCGGTTAATGAGCAGTTCTTC. Protein: CASILSVNEQFF. The gene calls are TRBV21-1 and TRBJ2-1; the table's TRBD2 call for D was not verified on the DNA. TRBV21-1 is a documented pseudogene. This CDR3 contains 12 residues.

This clone was seen more than once but under ten times. The identical CDR3 is also encoded by other nucleotide sequences in the sample. J is TRBJ1-2 and V is TRBV2; TRBD1 matches 12 bases. Germline values: CDR1 SNHLY, CDR2 FYNNEI. The CDR3 contains 13 residues. V shed 8 bases, J shed 5 bases, and the junction held 3 bases outside the gene matches. The CDR3 coding sequence is TGTGCCAGCCCGGGACAGGGGGCTTATGGCTACACCTTC. Protein: CASPGQGAYGYTF.

The J gene is TRBJ2-5, the V gene TRBV3-1 (or the pseudogene TRBV3-2); tentatively, D is TRBD2 (5 bases). The CDR3 has 17 residues. Germline values: CDR1 LGHDT, CDR2 YNNKEL (reference sequence). V was cut by 0 bases and J by 4 bases, with 18 bases left in between. CDR3 region: CASSQDRWTDFSETQYF. CDR3 coding DNA: TGTGCCAGCAGCCAAGATCGGTGGACGGACTTTTCAGAGACCCAGTACTTC.

The CDR3 DNA follows: TGCAGCGTTGAGAACGGGAGGGACTATGGCTACACCTTC. It codes for CSVENGRDYGYTF. The rearrangement uses TRBV29-1 and TRBJ1-2; no definite D call. The CDR3 runs 13 residues. V was shortened by 3 bases and J by 3 bases, with 11 bases between the two germline ends. The V gene's germline CDR1 is SQVTM and CDR2 ANQGSEA.

The table lists this clone with a count of one. The chain combines TRBV15 with TRBJ1-2; TRBD1 might be the D (5 bases). Trimming took off 1 base at V and 4 bases at J, with 10 bases between the two ends. The CDR3 extends over 14 amino acids. The V gene's germline CDR1 is LNHNV and CDR2 YYDKDF (reference sequence). The CDR3 sequence is CATSRVGGTYGYTF. The CDR3 region has the DNA TGTGCCACCAGCAGAGTGGGGGGAACCTATGGCTACACCTTC.

This rearrangement joins TRBV9 to TRBJ1-1, with D hard to call. There are 12 residues in the CDR3. The V end was cut by 4 bases, the J end by 2 bases, with 6 bases between. The V gene's germline CDR1 is SGDLS and CDR2 YYNGEE. The CDR3 sequence is CASSPINTEAFF. In DNA form, the CDR3 reads TGTGCCAGCAGCCCTATAAACACTGAAGCTTTCTTT.

This sequence joins TRBV7-6 and TRBJ2-6; D is perhaps TRBD2 (5 bases). Trimming left V 2 bases short and J 4 bases short, with 12 bases between. Germline CDR1 SGHVS, CDR2 FNYEAQ. This CDR3 has 16 amino acids. CDR3 protein: CASSLRGILGANVLTF. The DNA of the CDR3 is TGTGCCAGCAGCTTACGGGGAATTTTGGGGGCCAACGTCCTGACTTTC. Complete variable domain (other parts from reference TRBV7-6 and TRBJ2-6): GAGVSQSPRYKVTKRGQDVALRCDPISGHVSLYWYRQALGQGPEFLTYFNYEAQQDKSGLPNDRFSAERPEGSISTLTIQRTEQRDSAMYRCASSLRGILGANVLTFGAGSRLTVL.

This rearrangement joins TRBV28 to TRBJ2-7; D is unresolved. The CDR3 runs to 12 residues. CDR1 MDHEN and CDR2 SYDVKM come from the germline V gene. V was trimmed by 2 bases and J by 2 bases, leaving 4 bases between them. CDR3 in DNA: TGTGCCAGCAGTTTAGAGGCCTACGAGCAGTACTTC. Translation gives CASSLEAYEQYF.

The rearrangement links TRBV19 to TRBJ2-1, with D possibly matching TRBD1 (6 bases). The CDR3 contains 14 residues. The germline gives CDR1 LNHDA, CDR2 SQIVND (reference sequence). V was clipped by 3 bases and J by 9 bases, with 15 bases between them. CDR3 sequence (DNA): TGTGCCAGTAGTATGGGGCCAGGGGTTGGTGAGCAGTTCTTC. Translation gives CASSMGPGVGEQFF.

CDR3 region: CASSLASANTEAFF. CDR3 DNA sequence: TGCGCCAGCAGCTTGGCCTCAGCAAACACTGAAGCTTTCTTT. V is TRBV5-1 and J is TRBJ1-1, with D uncertain. Germline V gives CDR1 SGHRS, CDR2 YFSETQ. Between the trimmed V and J ends, which lost 0 bases and 2 bases, there was a span of 8 bases. The CDR3 is made up of 14 amino acids.

The CDR3 DNA follows: TGCAGTGCTAGTCCGGGGGGCGGCTACACCTTC. It yields the protein CSASPGGGYTF. J is TRBJ1-2 and V is TRBV20-1, with D possibly TRBD1 on 6 matching bases. Trimming stripped 3 bases from V and 8 bases from J, with 10 bases between. The CDR3 has 11 amino acids. Germline CDR1 and CDR2: DFQATT and SNEGSKA (reference sequence).

V usage is TRBV19 and J usage is TRBJ2-7, with TRBD1 identical over 7 bases. Germline lookup yields CDR1 LNHDA and CDR2 SQIVND (reference sequence). With V trimmed by 10 bases and J by 0 bases, 6 bases remained unmatched. This CDR3 is built from 13 residues. The CDR3 nucleotides read TGTGCCACAGGGGACAGTTTCTCCTACGAGCAGTACTTC. Translation: CATGDSFSYEQYF.

V gene TRBV3-1 (or the pseudogene TRBV3-2) combines with J gene TRBJ1-6; a possible D gene is TRBD1 (6 bases). The germline V and J ends were trimmed by 0 bases and 10 bases, with 13 bases remaining between them. Germline CDR1 is LGHDT and CDR2 is YNNKEL (reference sequence). This CDR3 is built from 15 residues. The CDR3 is CASSQDLEGDSPLHF. CDR3 coding DNA: TGTGCCAGCAGCCAAGATCTGGAGGGGGACTCACCCCTCCACTTT.

This clone was detected only once. The chain is built from TRBV9 and TRBJ1-2; D is ambiguous. The CDR3 spans 10 residues. V dropped 8 bases and J dropped 8 bases, with 10 bases sitting between them. Germline loops: CDR1 SGDLS, CDR2 YYNGEE. In DNA, the CDR3 is TGTGCCAGTAGGTCAGAGGGCTACACCTTC. This translates into CASRSEGYTF.

This chain joins TRBV29-1 and TRBJ2-1, with 10 nucleotides matching TRBD2. The CDR3 has 14 amino acids. Germline CDR1 is SQVTM and CDR2 is ANQGSEA. The junction had 6 bases not matched to a gene; V was cut back by 6 bases and J by 4 bases. The CDR3, as DNA: TGCAGCGTGGACGGACTAGCGGTATACAATGAGCAGTTCTTC. Amino acids: CSVDGLAVYNEQFF.

V gene TRBV11-1 combines with J gene TRBJ1-1, with a weak D call TRBD1 (5 bases). The CDR3 has 13 amino acids. V lost 5 bases and J 11 bases, leaving 18 bases between the germline ends. The germline CDR1 and CDR2 sequences are SGHAT and FQDESV (reference sequence). In DNA form, the CDR3 reads TGTGCCAGCAGCCCCCTGAGCGCATCAGGGGCTTTCTTT. It specifies CASSPLSASGAFF.